One sample yielded the 18 T cell receptor beta chains listed below, sequenced in a study of blood T cell repertoires in COVID-19. The assay was immunoSEQ multiplex PCR, and TCRdb's table has in-frame clones only and misses some. Of a few hundred thousand clones listed, about 83% are singletons. Input material: peripheral blood. The receptors originated from a young man who had recovered from COVID-19.

CDR3 DNA sequence: TGTGCCAGCAGCTCCGTATCCGGACCGGGAAAGCAGTACTTC. Translating gives CASSSVSGPGKQYF. This rearrangement joins TRBV11-2 to TRBJ2-7, with TRBD2 as a possible D gene (5 bases). The length of the CDR3 is 14 residues. Germline CDR1 is SGHAT and CDR2 is FQNNGV. V lost 4 bases and J 8 bases, leaving 18 bases between the germline ends.

The sample holds a few counts of this clone. This chain links TRBV5-1 with TRBJ1-1; 8 bases are a match to TRBD1. Germline CDR1 is SGHRS and CDR2 is YFSETQ. The CDR3 is made up of 14 amino acids. V shed 2 bases and J 1 base; nucleotides not matched to a gene: 1. This chain's CDR3 is CASSFDRGNTEAFF. Written as DNA, the CDR3 is TGCGCCAGCAGCTTTGACAGGGGGAACACTGAAGCTTTCTTT.

The chain joins TRBV21-1 to TRBJ2-3; the table's D call, TRBD2, has no DNA check behind it. TRBV21-1 is a pseudogene. This CDR3 has 20 amino acids. CDR3 region: CASKFGGRTRRAPSTDTQYF. CDR3 nucleotide sequence: TGTGCCAGCAAATTTGGTGGGAGGACCCGGAGAGCTCCTAGCACAGATACGCAGTATTTT.

This clone was detected a few times. The chain recombines TRBV18 with TRBJ2-7, with a tentative D call TRBD2 (7 bases). V lost 1 base to trimming and J lost 1 base, with 20 bases between them. CDR1 is KGHSH, CDR2 LQKENI, per germline. There are 18 residues in the CDR3. The CDR3 sequence: CASSPLDRGASDSYEQYV. The CDR3, as DNA: TGTGCCAGCTCACCACTCGATCGGGGGGCTTCGGATTCCTACGAGCAGTACGTC.

This sequence joins TRBV12-5 and TRBJ1-5; D is unresolved. The CDR3 has 14 amino acids. The ends were cut back, 2 bases at V and 3 bases at J, with 8 bases in the middle. Germline assignment: CDR1 LGHNT and CDR2 FRNRAP. CDR3 in DNA: TGTGCTAGTGGTTTGCCGGGGTACAATCAGCCCCAGCATTTT. Translating gives CASGLPGYNQPQHF.

The chain couples TRBV19 to TRBJ2-7; tentatively, D is TRBD1 (5 bases). Germline-derived CDR1 and CDR2 are LNHDA and SQIVND (reference sequence). The CDR3 is 14 residues long. Trimming stripped 4 bases from V and 2 bases from J, with 12 bases between. The CDR3 is CASSTRANAYEQYF. The DNA of the CDR3 is TGTGCCAGTAGTACCAGGGCGAACGCCTACGAGCAGTACTTC.

This chain links TRBV7-2 with TRBJ2-4; D is perhaps TRBD2 (5 bases). CDR1 is SGHTA and CDR2 is FQGNSA in the germline V gene. V was cut by 0 bases and J by 16 bases, with 19 bases left in between. The CDR3 has 14 amino acids. DNA for the CDR3: TGTGCCAGCAGCTTAGCACGAAGCGGTGGCCGACTTTACTTC. This sequence encodes CASSLARSGGRLYF.

The chain uses TRBV28 and TRBJ1-1; 7 bases agree with TRBD1. Germline CDR1 reads MDHEN; CDR2 reads SYDVKM. V shed 5 bases, J shed 6 bases, and the junction held 12 bases outside the gene matches. CDR3 length: 15 residues. Here the CDR3 reads CASSKLLRQGPEAFF. The DNA of the CDR3 is TGTGCCAGCAGTAAGCTCCTAAGACAGGGTCCTGAAGCTTTCTTT.

The V call is TRBV6-6, the J call TRBJ1-2, with 11 bases fitting TRBD1. The CDR3 totals 16 residues. With 6 bases clipped from V and 5 bases from J, the junction kept 11 bases outside the gene matches. The V gene's germline CDR1 is MNHNY and CDR2 SVGAGI (reference sequence). CDR3 amino acids: CASRTGQGALGYGYTF. The CDR3 nucleotides read TGTGCCAGCAGGACTGGACAGGGGGCCTTGGGTTATGGCTACACCTTC.

This clone was seen many times. This chain joins TRBV5-1 and TRBJ2-7; no clear D. The germline V gene encodes CDR1 SGHRS and CDR2 YFSETQ. There are 14 residues in the CDR3. Trimming shortened V by 3 bases and J by 2 bases, and 12 bases separated the two germline ends. This chain's CDR3 is CASSSAGRPYEQYV. The CDR3 DNA reads TGCGCCAGCAGCTCAGCCGGCAGGCCCTACGAGCAGTACGTC.

V and J are TRBV3-1 (or the pseudogene TRBV3-2) and TRBJ1-1; the match to TRBD1 covers 7 bases. This CDR3 comprises 14 residues. V was pared by 6 bases and J by 3 bases, with 7 bases of the junction left unmatched. Germline V CDR1 and CDR2: LGHDT, YNNKEL (reference sequence). CDR3 sequence (DNA): TGTGCCAGCAGACCAGACAGGGATTACACTGAAGCTTTCTTT. This codes for CASRPDRDYTEAFF.

The chain joins TRBV29-1 to TRBJ2-3; TRBD1 might be the D (6 bases). Trimming removed 4 bases at V and 0 bases at J, with 11 bases between. The CDR3 covers 14 residues. Germline-derived CDR1 and CDR2 are SQVTM and ANQGSEA. The CDR3 nucleotides are TGCAGCGTTGCCCCGGGACATAGCACAGATACGCAGTATTTT. Translated, it gives CSVAPGHSTDTQYF.

The chain couples TRBV7-3 to TRBJ2-3; the D is unclear. Trimming took off 4 bases at V and 6 bases at J, with 8 bases between the two ends. The germline V gene has CDR1 SGHTA and CDR2 FQGTGA. The CDR3 consists of 12 residues. In nucleotides, the CDR3 is TGTGCCAGCAGCTCAAACCGGGATACGCAGTATTTT. Its protein is CASSSNRDTQYF.

This chain uses TRBV5-1 with TRBJ2-6; 12 positions agree with TRBD1. Germline V CDR1 and CDR2: SGHRS, YFSETQ. V lost 4 bases to trimming and J lost 2 bases; unmatched junction nucleotides: 4. The CDR3 loop spans 17 amino acids. CDR3 bases: TGCGCCAGCAGCCTGGGACAGGGGGCGACTGGGGCCAACGTCCTGACTTTC. This translates into CASSLGQGATGANVLTF. The full variable domain, in which reference TRBV5-1 and TRBJ2-6 provide the parts outside the CDR3, is KAGVTQTPRYLIKTRGQQVTLSCSPISGHRSVSWYQQTPGQGLQFLFEYFSETQRNKGNFPGRFSGRQFSNSRSEMNVSTLELGDSALYLCASSLGQGATGANVLTFGAGSRLTVL.

The chain recombines TRBV4-1 with TRBJ2-5; 12 bases align to TRBD2. The CDR3 has 19 residues. Germline V gene data show CDR1 as MGHRA and CDR2 as YSYEKL. The junction had 17 bases not matched to a gene; V was cut back by 6 bases and J by 3 bases. CDR3 protein: CASSPRVLAGGRREETQYF. CDR3 coding DNA: TGCGCCAGCAGTCCCCGAGTCCTAGCGGGGGGGCGAAGGGAAGAGACCCAGTACTTC.

This chain connects TRBV4-2 to TRBJ2-3, with TRBD2 matching 8 bases. This CDR3 comprises 20 residues. Per the germline V gene, CDR1 is LGHNA and CDR2 is YNFKEQ. V dropped 1 base and J dropped 4; count of bases not matched to a gene: 19. CDR3 in amino acids: CASSQGTGGVTQFNADTQYF. The CDR3 DNA reads TGTGCCAGCAGCCAAGGTACCGGGGGGGTTACACAGTTTAATGCAGATACGCAGTATTTT.

This clone appeared a single time. The chain recombines TRBV5-5 with TRBJ1-5, with D possibly being TRBD1 (5 bases). The CDR3 contains 16 residues. Germline CDR1 is SGHKS and CDR2 is YYEKEE (reference sequence). The ends were cut back, 0 bases at V and 5 bases at J, with 15 bases in the middle. Written as DNA, the CDR3 is TGTGCCAGCAGCTTGGGAGGTGACAGAATATATCAGCCCCAGCATTTT. Encoded protein: CASSLGGDRIYQPQHF.

In this sample, this clone turned up once. V usage is TRBV9 and J usage is TRBJ1-1; TRBD1 matches at 7 bases. V gave up 2 bases and J gave up 7 bases; unmatched junction bases: 14. The germline CDR1 and CDR2 sequences are SGDLS and YYNGEE. The CDR3 has 16 amino acids. As DNA, the CDR3 is TGTGCCAGCAGCGTTTCCCGGGACAGAAAAGGGGATGAAGCTTTCTTT. This codes for CASSVSRDRKGDEAFF.